The T cell receptor beta chain described here comes from a study of T-cell memory formation after mild COVID-19. Overall study context: TCR clusters were largely donor specific. Whole-study results and caveats: Clones shrinking from day 15 to 85 showed even CD4/CD8 mixes; later expanders tilted CD4+.

TCR alpha and TCR beta cDNA libraries carrying sample barcodes and UMIs were produced by 5'RACE using constant-segment primers. Using its own MiXCR run on the 5' RACE reads, TCRdb lists one record per CDR3 protein. The sample has under 450,000 distinct CDR3 sequences, roughly 19% seen once. J gave up 2 bases and V 6 bases, and 14 bases lay outside the gene matches. This CDR3 spans 16 amino acids. Germline V gene lookup returns CDR1 DFQATT and CDR2 SNEGSKA (reference sequence). Note on this clonotype: Antigen: not known.

Source material: PBMCs or a T cell subset sorted from them (not recorded which). This chain connects TRBV20-1 to TRBJ2-7; the match to TRBD2 covers 9 bases. This receptor was obtained from a man aged 18-30 years who had mild COVID-19 (a few samples of this study predate the infection). Cell type and time point are not known. The CDR3 region is CSASGSGGILPYEQYF. The CDR3 DNA reads TGCAGTGCCTCGGGTAGCGGGGGAATCCTCCCCTACGAGCAGTACTTC.